The 26 T cell receptor beta chains presented below share a single source sample, sequenced in a study of blood T cell repertoires in COVID-19. Sequenced by immunoSEQ multiplex PCR; TCRdb stores in-frame clones only, minus some. The table records a few hundred thousand clones, around 90% of them present only once. The sample was PBMCs or T cells enriched from blood (not recorded which). The receptors here all came from a woman aged 18 to 35 with acute COVID-19.

The chain couples TRBV6-1 to TRBJ2-5, with TRBD2 matching 14 bases. Germline CDR1 is MNHNS and CDR2 is SASEGT. V lost 4 bases and J lost 4; bases outside the gene matches: 5. The CDR3 has 16 residues. This CDR3 is CASSGLAGGGGETQYF. The CDR3 nucleotides read TGTGCCAGCAGTGGACTAGCGGGAGGGGGAGGAGAGACCCAGTACTTC.

The chain carries TRBV28 and TRBJ1-5; tentatively, D is TRBD1 (5 bases). The V gene's germline CDR1 is MDHEN and CDR2 SYDVKM. CDR3 length equals 16 residues. Trimming cost V 4 bases and J 7 bases, with 20 bases left between them. The CDR3, as DNA: TGTGCCAGCAGTTCCCCGGACGGCGGGGGGGGGCAGCCCCAGCATTTT. This sequence encodes CASSSPDGGGGQPQHF.

The V gene is TRBV7-3, the J gene TRBJ2-1, with TRBD2 matching over 10 bases. Germline loops: CDR1 SGHTA, CDR2 FQGTGA. The J segment lost 8 bases and the V segment lost 5 bases, leaving 9 bases of the junction unmatched. The CDR3 length is 15 residues. Here the CDR3 reads CASSPLAGVPHEQFF. CDR3 nucleotide sequence: TGTGCCAGCAGCCCCCTAGCGGGAGTTCCCCATGAGCAGTTCTTC.

V is TRBV29-1 and J is TRBJ1-1, with D unresolved. Germline assignment: CDR1 SQVTM and CDR2 ANQGSEA. Deletions cut 8 bases from V and 6 bases from J, with 16 bases between. The CDR3 is 12 residues long. The CDR3 is CSCSPGGPEAFF. The CDR3 nucleotides are TGCAGCTGCAGCCCCGGAGGACCTGAAGCTTTCTTT.

This chain connects TRBV28 to TRBJ2-7, with 9 bases identical to TRBD2. This CDR3 contains 17 residues. After removal of 4 bases from V and 2 bases from J, the junction contained 12 bases not matched to a gene. In germline, CDR1 is MDHEN, CDR2 SYDVKM. CDR3 nucleotides: TGTGCCAGCAGTTCCCCATCTAAGGGACTAGCAGCCTACGAGCAGTACTTC. Amino acids: CASSSPSKGLAAYEQYF.

This clone came up a few times. The genes are TRBV4-2 and TRBJ2-6; D perhaps matches TRBD2 (6 bases). The CDR3 contains 15 residues. Trimming took off 7 bases at V and 2 bases at J, with 12 bases between the two ends. The V gene's germline CDR1 is LGHNA and CDR2 YNFKEQ. DNA for the CDR3: TGTGCCAGCACCTCATGGGGGGCTGGGGCCAACGTCCTGACTTTC. This translates into CASTSWGAGANVLTF.

The chain combines TRBV11-3 with TRBJ2-7; 8 bases agree with TRBD2. The CDR3 is 17 amino acids. Germline CDR1 reads SGHNT; CDR2 reads YENEEA. V trimming: 4 bases; J trimming: 4 bases; junction bases outside the gene matches: 15. The CDR3 spells CASSSISKRGRTYEQYF. In DNA form, the CDR3 reads TGTGCCAGCAGCTCCATTTCAAAACGCGGGAGGACTTACGAGCAGTACTTC.

This chain joins TRBV28 and TRBJ1-2, with 8 bases fitting TRBD1. V shed 10 bases and J 5 bases; nucleotides not matched to a gene: 9. Germline V gene sequence: CDR1 MDHEN, CDR2 SYDVKM. The CDR3 contains 13 residues. The CDR3, as DNA: TGTGCCATTGAGGGCAGGGGGCTTTATGGCTACACCTTC. It translates to CAIEGRGLYGYTF.

J is TRBJ1-1 and V is TRBV11-3; D is uncertain. The CDR3 extends over 16 amino acids. Deletions cut 5 bases from V and 4 bases from J, with 20 bases between. Germline CDR1 and CDR2: SGHNT and YENEEA. The CDR3 region has the DNA TGTGCCAGCAGCCCGATAAAGTGGAGGGTGGGCACTGAAGCTTTCTTT. As protein: CASSPIKWRVGTEAFF.

The chain recombines TRBV19 with TRBJ2-2; maybe TRBD1 (6 bases). This CDR3 spans 15 amino acids. Looked up from germline, CDR1 is LNHDA and CDR2 is SQIVND (reference sequence). The V end lost 6 bases, the J end lost 3 bases, and 14 bases lay between the germline ends. In nucleotides, the CDR3 is TGTGCCAGTAGCCTCACAGGGTATGACACCGGGGAGCTGTTTTTT. This codes for CASSLTGYDTGELFF.

This clone was seen a few times. DNA for the CDR3: TGCGCCAGCAGCTTGGTCCGCCCCAGGGTTGGCTATGGCTACACCTTC. This sequence encodes CASSLVRPRVGYGYTF. The V gene is TRBV5-1, the J gene TRBJ1-2, with D perhaps TRBD1 (5 bases). CDR3 length equals 16 residues. Trimming removed 0 bases at V and 4 bases at J, with 16 bases between. Germline CDR1 SGHRS, CDR2 YFSETQ.

V gene TRBV5-8 combines with J gene TRBJ1-2, with 9 bases that match TRBD1. Germline lookup yields CDR1 SGHTS and CDR2 YDEGEE. This CDR3 is 15 amino acids long. The junction had 10 bases not matched to a gene; V was cut back by 4 bases and J by 6 bases. The CDR3 bases are TGTGCCAGCAGCAAACAGGGGGCCTCGTGGGATGGCTACACCTTC. Translated, it gives CASSKQGASWDGYTF.

The rearrangement links TRBV6-5 to TRBJ1-6; TRBD1 aligns across 7 bases. Germline values: CDR1 MNHEY, CDR2 SVGAGI. J was trimmed by 5 bases and V by 7 bases; bases with no gene match: 5. CDR3 length: 14 residues. CDR3 DNA sequence: TGTGCCAGCAACGAAGACAGGGATAATTCACCCCTCCACTTT. It translates to CASNEDRDNSPLHF.

The V call is TRBV3-1 (or the pseudogene TRBV3-2), the J call TRBJ1-3; D call uncertain. The CDR3 runs to 13 residues. Trimming removed 5 bases from V and 0 bases from J, with 5 bases in between. Germline assignment: CDR1 LGHDT and CDR2 YNNKEL (reference sequence). Here the CDR3 DNA reads TGTGCCAGCAGCTTTCGCTCTGGAAACACCATATATTTT. Translation: CASSFRSGNTIYF.

The chain has TRBV5-1 and TRBJ2-2; D is possibly TRBD2 (6 bases). Germline-derived CDR1 and CDR2 are SGHRS and YFSETQ. The V gene lost 0 bases and the J gene lost 3 bases, with 9 bases spanning the gap. The CDR3 loop spans 15 amino acids. The CDR3 here is CASSLAGAHTGELFF. Written as DNA, the CDR3 is TGCGCCAGCAGCTTGGCGGGAGCCCACACCGGGGAGCTGTTTTTT.

This clone was seen a few times. This chain links TRBV4-1 with TRBJ2-7, with TRBD2 matching 7 bases. Trimming removed 1 base from V and 3 bases from J; junction bases left unmatched: 9. CDR3 length equals 16 residues. Germline CDR1 and CDR2: MGHRA and YSYEKL. The CDR3 DNA reads as TGCGCCAGCAGCCAAGGTACTGGCGGGAGTATCTACGAGCAGTACTTC. Translating it yields CASSQGTGGSIYEQYF.

The V and J genes are TRBV2 and TRBJ2-2; no reliable D call. The CDR3 is 16 amino acids. The V end was cut by 2 bases, the J end by 1 base, with 11 bases between. Germline lookup yields CDR1 SNHLY and CDR2 FYNNEI. CDR3 nucleotides: TGTGCCAGCAGTGAACTAGGTCCCAGGAACACCGGGGAGCTGTTTTTT. Translation: CASSELGPRNTGELFF.

This rearrangement joins TRBV10-3 to TRBJ2-7, with 7 bases fitting TRBD2. The J segment lost 2 bases and the V segment lost 4 bases, leaving 5 bases of the junction unmatched. Germline CDR1 ENHRY, CDR2 SYGVKD. The CDR3 contains 14 residues. The CDR3 loop is CAISGGGSTYEQYF. The CDR3 DNA follows: TGTGCCATCAGTGGAGGCGGGAGCACCTACGAGCAGTACTTC.

The chain combines TRBV9 with TRBJ2-5; TRBD2 agrees at 7 bases. CDR1 and CDR2 (germline): SGDLS, YYNGEE. This CDR3 comprises 16 residues. Unmatched junction bases numbered 6, after V lost 0 bases and J lost 1 base. This CDR3 reads CASSVAGGGSQETQYF. DNA for the CDR3: TGTGCCAGCAGCGTAGCAGGAGGCGGGAGCCAAGAGACCCAGTACTTC.

The V and J genes are TRBV9 and TRBJ2-3, with TRBD1 matching over 9 bases. J lost 1 base, V lost 4 bases, and 22 bases had no gene match. There are 21 residues in the CDR3. CDR1 is SGDLS and CDR2 is YYNGEE in the germline V gene. CDR3 DNA: TGTGCCAGCAGCTTTAACCCCCGGGACAGGGAGATGTGGCTGGGCACAGATACGCAGTATTTT. It yields the protein CASSFNPRDREMWLGTDTQYF.

The gene calls are TRBV2 and TRBJ2-2, with 11 bases that match TRBD2. Germline trimming cut 5 bases from V and 7 bases from J; bases unmatched to any gene: 6. The CDR3 has 15 residues. CDR1 and CDR2 (germline): SNHLY, FYNNEI. Here the CDR3 reads CASSPTSGSFGELFF. DNA of the CDR3: TGTGCCAGCAGTCCTACTAGCGGGAGCTTCGGGGAGCTGTTTTTT.

The chain recombines TRBV19 with TRBJ2-3, with D possibly matching TRBD2 (6 bases). CDR3 length: 14 residues. V was trimmed by 3 bases and J by 2 bases, leaving 9 bases between them. The germline CDR1 and CDR2 sequences are LNHDA and SQIVND (reference sequence). The CDR3 loop is CASSIAGFTDTQYF. In nucleotides, the CDR3 is TGTGCCAGTAGTATCGCGGGGTTCACAGATACGCAGTATTTT.

The chain recombines TRBV3-1 (or the pseudogene TRBV3-2) with TRBJ2-7; no definite D call. Germline CDR1 LGHDT, CDR2 YNNKEL (reference sequence). This CDR3 spans 14 amino acids. Trimming pared 3 bases from V and 3 bases from J, leaving 12 bases between. CDR3 in amino acids: CASSQAAENYEQYF. The CDR3 DNA is TGTGCCAGCAGCCAGGCCGCGGAAAACTACGAGCAGTACTTC.

This clone was found once. This chain links TRBV5-1 with TRBJ2-1, with D perhaps TRBD2 (6 bases). Germline loops: CDR1 SGHRS, CDR2 YFSETQ. The V end lost 4 bases, the J end lost 6 bases, and 14 bases lay between the germline ends. The CDR3 totals 14 residues. The CDR3 region is CASSLSRGSNEQFF. The CDR3 DNA reads TGCGCCAGCAGCCTGAGTCGGGGGAGCAATGAGCAGTTCTTC.

As for this clone: Other DNA sequences in this specimen translate into the identical CDR3. The rearrangement joins TRBV2 to TRBJ1-5; 9 nucleotides agree with TRBD1. Germline trimming cut 6 bases from V and 7 bases from J; bases unmatched to any gene: 4. This CDR3 contains 13 residues. Germline CDR1 SNHLY, CDR2 FYNNEI. The CDR3 is CASRGQGHQPQHF. Here the CDR3 DNA reads TGTGCCAGCAGGGGACAGGGCCACCAGCCCCAGCATTTT.

The chain links TRBV11-2 to TRBJ1-5; perhaps TRBD1 as D (5 bases). CDR3 size: 13 residues. Germline-derived CDR1 and CDR2 are SGHAT and FQNNGV. Between the trimmed V and J ends, which lost 0 bases and 5 bases, there was a span of 5 bases. CDR3: CASSLEGDQPQHF. CDR3 bases: TGTGCCAGCAGCTTAGAAGGGGATCAGCCCCAGCATTTT.